This TCR beta chain appears in the sequencing data of a study of post-analysis software for immune sequencing data. Study in general: The patients showed relapsing-remitting, secondary progressive and progressive-relapsing multiple sclerosis courses.

General observations from the study: Four or five TRBV segments were more frequent in patients than controls; TRBV5-6, TRBV5-1 and TRBV20-1 belonged to this group. Under the F measure, samples that were prepared in one batch clustered strongly together. A significant reduction in normalized Chao1 diversity was observed in multiple sclerosis patients versus controls.

Unique molecular identifiers featured in each of the TCR beta cDNA libraries. TCRdb processed the PCR reads anew with MiXCR; each CDR3 protein has one entry. The table lists hundreds of thousands of distinct CDR3 sequences, about 60% of them singletons. CDR1 SGHRS and CDR2 YFSETQ come from the germline V gene. V lost 4 bases and J 7 bases, leaving 17 bases between the germline ends. The CDR3 is 14 residues long. This clonotype has more than one count but fewer than ten. Its antigen is undetermined. Sample: blood. This receptor was obtained from a girl aged 2 to 9 with multiple sclerosis. This chain uses TRBV5-1 with TRBJ2-5, with D possibly matching TRBD1 (6 bases). CDR3 protein: CASSRDRTKRTQYF. CDR3 nucleotides: TGCGCCAGCAGCCGCGACAGGACGAAGAGGACCCAGTACTTC.